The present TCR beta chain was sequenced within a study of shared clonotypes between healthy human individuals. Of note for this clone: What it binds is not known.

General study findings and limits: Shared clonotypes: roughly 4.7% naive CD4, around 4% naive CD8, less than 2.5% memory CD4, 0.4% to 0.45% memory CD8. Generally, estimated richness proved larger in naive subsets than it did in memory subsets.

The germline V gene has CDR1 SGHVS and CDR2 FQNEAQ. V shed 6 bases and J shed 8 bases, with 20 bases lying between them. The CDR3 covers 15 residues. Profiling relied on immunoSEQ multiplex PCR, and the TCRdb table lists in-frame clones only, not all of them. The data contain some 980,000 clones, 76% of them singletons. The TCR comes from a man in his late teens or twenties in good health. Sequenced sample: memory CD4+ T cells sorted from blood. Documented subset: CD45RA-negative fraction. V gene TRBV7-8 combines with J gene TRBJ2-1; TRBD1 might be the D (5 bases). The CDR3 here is CASRSDSFLLDEQFF. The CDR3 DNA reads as TGTGCCAGCAGATCTGACAGTTTCCTCTTGGATGAGCAGTTCTTC.